The clone carrying this TCR beta chain was seen only a few times. The antigen is undetermined. The CDR3 extends over 15 amino acids. Trimming removed 8 bases from V and 5 bases from J; junction bases left unmatched: 12. Germline CDR1 and CDR2: SNHLY and FYNNEI. The data are from a study of Ad26.COV2.S vaccination and SARS-CoV-2 variants. Points from the study as a whole: Placebo recipients showed lower spike-specific TCR breadth than vaccinees. Comparable non-spike TCR breadth was observed in vaccine and placebo recipients. Responses of T cells in total may have been underestimated by the TCR breadth and depth analyses.

Assay: immunoSEQ multiplex PCR; the TCRdb copy retains only in-frame clones and omits some. Of around 170,000 clones in the sample, 70% to 90% were seen once. The receptor was derived from a human donor who had recovered from COVID-19. The sequencing here drew on peripheral blood, taken after recovery from COVID-19. The chain couples TRBV2 to TRBJ2-5, with 9 bases aligning to TRBD2. The CDR3 DNA reads TGTGCCAGCTTCGGGAGTAGCGGGAGTAGGGAGACCCAGTACTTC. Its protein is CASFGSSGSRETQYF.